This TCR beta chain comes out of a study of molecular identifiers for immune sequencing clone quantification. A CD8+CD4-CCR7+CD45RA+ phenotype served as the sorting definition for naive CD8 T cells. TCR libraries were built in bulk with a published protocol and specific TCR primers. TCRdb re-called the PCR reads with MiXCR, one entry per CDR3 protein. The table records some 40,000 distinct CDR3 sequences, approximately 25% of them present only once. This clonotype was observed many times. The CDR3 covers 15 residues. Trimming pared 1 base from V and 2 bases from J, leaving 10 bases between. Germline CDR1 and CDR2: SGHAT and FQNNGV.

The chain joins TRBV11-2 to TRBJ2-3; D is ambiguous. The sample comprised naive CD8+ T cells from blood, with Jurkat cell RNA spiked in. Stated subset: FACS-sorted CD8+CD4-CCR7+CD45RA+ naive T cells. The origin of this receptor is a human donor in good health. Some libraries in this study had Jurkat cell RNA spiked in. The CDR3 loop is CASSLVGDHTDTQYF. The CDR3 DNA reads TGTGCCAGCAGCTTAGTTGGGGATCACACAGATACGCAGTATTTT.